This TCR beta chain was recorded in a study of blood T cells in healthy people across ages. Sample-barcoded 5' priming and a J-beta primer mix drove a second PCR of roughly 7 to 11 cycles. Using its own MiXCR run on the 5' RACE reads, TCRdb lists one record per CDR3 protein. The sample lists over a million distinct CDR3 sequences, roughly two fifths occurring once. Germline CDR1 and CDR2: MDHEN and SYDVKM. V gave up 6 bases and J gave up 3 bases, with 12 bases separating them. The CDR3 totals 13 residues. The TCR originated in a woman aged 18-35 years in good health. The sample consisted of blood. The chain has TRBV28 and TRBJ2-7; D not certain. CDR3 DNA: TGTGCCAGCAGCGACGGGCGAGACTACGAGCAGTACTTC. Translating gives CASSDGRDYEQYF.